The sample holds many counts of the clone carrying this T cell receptor (beta chain). This sample stems from a study of low-dose radiotherapy and immunotherapy resistance in tumors. Looking at the study overall: Fractions of 0.5 Gy went to Cohort 1 every 2 weeks, totaling 6.5 Gy. Over 26 weeks, cohort 2 got 1 Gy every two weeks, reaching 13 Gy. It was every two weeks, one day before radiation and immunotherapy, that intravenous cyclophosphamide 200 mg/m2 was given.

CDR1 and CDR2 (germline): LNHDA, SQIVND (reference sequence). Unmatched junction bases numbered 9, after V lost 6 bases and J lost 1 base. This CDR3 is built from 16 residues. Time point of the sample: before trial treatment. Donors were treated with nivolumab, ipilimumab, aspirin, and low-dose cyclophosphamide and radiotherapy. First-strand cDNA used TRAV- and TRBV-specific primers, covering alpha and beta chains. Using a constant-region primer together with a V-primer adapter, TCRs were subjected to 20 PCR cycles of amplification. One entry per CDR3 protein results from TCRdb running MiXCR on the reads. The sample includes 64,000 or so distinct CDR3 sequences, around 32% of them seen just once.

The sequence was collected from a female donor with ovarian cancer. The chain is built from TRBV19 and TRBJ2-3; 8 bases line up with TRBD1. The source was PBMCs, collected before treatment. CDR3 loop: CASSRRGGQGTDTQYF. The CDR3 coding sequence is TGTGCCAGTAGCCGAAGAGGGGGACAGGGCACAGATACGCAGTATTTT.